The rows below give T cell receptor beta chains drawn from one sample of a study of neurological immune-mediated disorders. TCRdb passed the 5' RACE reads through MiXCR, listing each CDR3 protein once. The sample includes roughly 88,000 distinct CDR3 sequences, under 4.5% seen only once; the top ten take less than 3.5%. The sample was PBMCs. These receptors all stem from a woman aged 45 to 65 with multiple sclerosis. Each CDR3 is given with its conserved first and last residue. The order of the fields is clone size, J gene, D gene, V gene, CDR3 protein, CDR3 DNA. D genes are given only for firm matches. Size tells how often a clone was seen (once, few, many) or the class of an expanded clone, and some rows leave it out.

- | TRBJ2-7 | - | TRBV5-1 | CASSLGYTEAQYF | TGCGCCAGCAGCTTGGGCTATACGGAAGCGCAGTACTTC
many | TRBJ1-1 | - | TRBV20-1 | CSARDVGGGELTEAFF | TGCAGTGCTAGAGATGTTGGGGGAGGGGAATTGACTGAAGCTTTCTTT
many | TRBJ2-3 | TRBD2 | TRBV4-2 | CASSPRPSGGGGDTQYF | TGTGCCAGCAGCCCCCGGCCTAGCGGGGGGGGTGGGGATACGCAGTATTTT
- | TRBJ1-6 | - | TRBV27 | CASSSGRPTGNSPLHF | TGTGCAAGCAGTTCTGGCAGACCGACGGGGAATTCACCCCTCCACTTT
many | TRBJ2-2 | - | TRBV9 | CASSVRQSGVDRELFF | TGTGCCAGCAGCGTACGCCAATCGGGGGTCGACAGGGAGCTGTTTTTT
many | TRBJ1-1 | - | TRBV20-1 | CSATGTALGANTEAFF | TGCAGTGCCACCGGGACGGCCCTAGGGGCGAACACTGAAGCTTTCTTT
many | TRBJ2-1 | - | TRBV7-8 | CASSLTRSLYVNEQFF | TGTGCCAGCAGCTTAACAAGGTCTTTATACGTGAATGAGCAGTTCTTC
- | TRBJ2-3 | - | TRBV7-7 | CASSFYICSAQYTDTQYF | -
many | TRBJ2-1 | TRBD1 | TRBV6-2/TRBV6-3 | CASSEGQENNEQFF | TGTGCCAGCAGTGAGGGACAGGAAAACAATGAGCAGTTCTTC
many | TRBJ2-3 | - | TRBV10-3 | CANSRDQGSDTQYF | TGTGCCAACTCGCGCGATCAGGGGTCAGATACGCAGTATTTT
many | TRBJ1-4 | TRBD1 | TRBV20-1 | CSAGQGGGEKLFF | TGCAGTGCTGGACAGGGAGGGGGTGAAAAACTGTTTTTT
many | TRBJ1-4 | TRBD1 | TRBV6-5 | CASSPGTANEKLFF | TGTGCCAGCTCCCCCGGGACAGCTAATGAAAAACTGTTTTTT
many | TRBJ2-1 | TRBD1 | TRBV20-1 | CSAGQGKAYNEQFF | TGCAGTGCCGGACAGGGGAAAGCCTACAATGAGCAGTTCTTC
- | TRBJ1-2 | - | TRBV7-7 | CASSLSLARNNYGYTF | TGTGCTAGCAGCTTATCCCTCGCCAGAAACAACTATGGCTACACCTTC
many | TRBJ2-1 | - | TRBV2 | CASSRQTNEQFF | TGTGCCAGCAGTCGCCAGACCAATGAGCAGTTCTTC
many | TRBJ2-1 | - | TRBV11-2 | CASRESAGSSYNEQFF | TGTGCCAGCAGAGAGAGCGCGGGCAGCTCCTACAATGAGCAGTTCTTC
many | TRBJ1-5 | - | TRBV3-1 | CASSQAGGAVQPQHF | TGTGCCAGCAGCCAAGCCGGGGGCGCGGTTCAGCCCCAGCATTTT
many | TRBJ1-4 | - | TRBV7-9 | CASSQDDEKLFF | TGTGCCAGCAGCCAGGACGATGAAAAACTGTTTTTT
many | TRBJ1-1 | TRBD1 | TRBV15 | CATRTGGKDTEAFF | TGTGCCACCAGGACAGGGGGCAAGGACACTGAAGCTTTCTTT
many | TRBJ2-7 | - | TRBV20-1 | CSARDRTYYEQYF | TGCAGTGCTAGAGATCGGACCTACTACGAGCAGTACTTC
few | TRBJ2-5 | - | TRBV20-1 | CSAKLQQETQYF | TGCAGTGCCAAACTGCAACAAGAGACCCAGTACTTC
many | TRBJ2-1 | TRBD2 | TRBV20-1 | CSASTFLAGAQHNEQFF | TGCAGTGCTAGTACTTTCCTAGCGGGGGCCCAACACAATGAGCAGTTCTTC
many | TRBJ1-4 | - | TRBV4-3 | CASSQDGGQGYEKLFF | TGCGCCAGCAGCCAAGATGGGGGCCAGGGTTATGAAAAACTGTTTTTT
many | TRBJ2-5 | - | TRBV9 | CASSEAGATQETQYF | TGTGCCAGCAGCGAAGCGGGCGCGACTCAAGAGACCCAGTACTTC
many | TRBJ2-1 | - | TRBV5-1 | CASSPAGAKLNEQFF | TGCGCCAGCAGCCCCGCGGGTGCTAAACTCAATGAGCAGTTCTTC
many | TRBJ1-2 | - | TRBV5-6 | CASSLVGQVPLYGYTF | TGTGCCAGCAGCTTGGTGGGTCAGGTCCCCCTCTATGGCTACACCTTC
many | TRBJ2-2 | - | TRBV5-1 | CASSLSGSTGELFF | TGCGCCAGCAGCTTGAGTGGATCCACCGGGGAGCTGTTTTTT
- | TRBJ2-3 | - | TRBV6-1 | CASSDRLLPRDTQYF | TGTGCCAGCAGTGACAGACTCTTACCGAGAGATACGCAGTATTTT
many | TRBJ2-3 | - | TRBV20-1 | CSAWRGYTQYF | TGCAGTGCTTGGCGGGGATATACGCAGTATTTT
many | TRBJ1-4 | - | TRBV7-2 | CASSPGHRNEKLFF | TGTGCCAGCAGCCCGGGACACCGTAATGAAAAACTGTTTTTT
many | TRBJ2-3 | - | TRBV6-6 | CASSYSSEPQYF | TGTGCCAGCAGTTACAGTTCGGAACCGCAGTATTTT
many | TRBJ2-1 | - | TRBV5-1 | CASSSRDGGSYNEQFF | TGCGCCAGCAGCTCGCGGGACGGGGGCTCCTACAATGAGCAGTTCTTC
many | TRBJ2-1 | - | TRBV20-1 | CSAGNNEQFF | TGCAGTGCTGGCAACAATGAGCAGTTCTTC
many | TRBJ2-7 | - | TRBV5-1 | CASSPKMGGAEYEQYF | TGCGCCAGCAGCCCGAAGATGGGGGGCGCGGAATACGAGCAGTACTTC
many | TRBJ2-1 | - | TRBV10-3 | CAISESGRSSYNEQFF | TGTGCCATCAGTGAGAGCGGGCGTAGCTCCTACAATGAGCAGTTCTTC
many | TRBJ1-1 | - | TRBV5-1 | CASSRNGGTEAFF | TGCGCCAGCAGCCGGAACGGGGGCACTGAAGCTTTCTTT
many | TRBJ2-3 | - | TRBV7-2 | CASSLVDLVQYF | TGTGCCAGCAGCTTAGTGGATCTAGTGCAGTATTTT
few | TRBJ1-2 | - | TRBV19 | CASSTRTWTDYGYTF | TGTGCCAGTAGTACCCGAACCTGGACAGACTATGGCTACACCTTC
many | TRBJ1-3 | - | TRBV7-9 | CASSLSADHSGNTIYF | TGTGCCAGCAGCTTATCGGCAGATCACTCTGGAAACACCATATATTTT
many | TRBJ2-5 | TRBD2 | TRBV5-1 | CASRETGGEETQYF | TGCGCCAGCAGGGAAACGGGGGGAGAAGAGACCCAGTACTTC
many | TRBJ2-7 | TRBD2 | TRBV3-1 | CASSQISGGTYEQYF | TGTGCCAGCAGCCAAATCAGCGGGGGAACCTACGAGCAGTACTTC